This T cell receptor (beta chain) was sequenced in a study of blood T cell repertoires in COVID-19. Whole-study context: Researchers got acute and convalescent COVID-19 samples from the United States, Italy and Spain. In each case, the material was cDNA or gDNA derived from T cells, B-cell-depleted T cells, or PBMCs.

In the authors' methods: From reference gene primer amplification, estimates of nucleated cell counts were derived. Clones were sequenced by immunoSEQ multiplex PCR, and TCRdb holds only the in-frame ones, with some missing. V and J calls and clone size are those listed in that table; D and trimming were worked out from the DNA. Of some 200,000 clones listed, 65% to 90% are singletons. The CDR3 has 14 amino acids. Trimming cost V 3 bases and J 2 bases, with 12 bases left between them. Germline lookup yields CDR1 SGHRS and CDR2 YFSETQ. This sequence originates from a human donor in a cohort sampled during active COVID-19. The rearrangement links TRBV5-1 to TRBJ2-7; maybe TRBD2 (5 bases). Sequenced: peripheral blood. The CDR3 sequence is CASSWADGAYEQYF. CDR3 DNA sequence: TGCGCCAGCAGCTGGGCGGACGGGGCCTACGAGCAGTACTTC. The whole variable domain, filled in from reference TRBV5-1 and TRBJ2-7, reads KAGVTQTPRYLIKTRGQQVTLSCSPISGHRSVSWYQQTPGQGLQFLFEYFSETQRNKGNFPGRFSGRQFSNSRSEMNVSTLELGDSALYLCASSWADGAYEQYFGPGTRLTVT.